What follows are 24 T cell receptor beta chains derived from one specimen sequenced in a study of blood T cell repertoires in COVID-19. Profiling relied on immunoSEQ multiplex PCR, and the TCRdb table lists in-frame clones only, not all of them. The profile shows 390,000 or so clones, around 83% of them singletons. Sequenced: PBMCs or T cells enriched from blood (not recorded which). These receptors all come from a woman in her 50s who had recovered from COVID-19.

This rearrangement joins TRBV7-9 to TRBJ2-3; weak D call: TRBD1 (7 bases). V was trimmed by 5 bases and J by 0 bases, leaving 18 bases between them. Germline V gene lookup returns CDR1 SEHNR and CDR2 FQNEAQ (reference sequence). CDR3 length equals 17 residues. This CDR3 is CASSAGTALLSTDTQYF. DNA for the CDR3: TGTGCCAGCAGCGCGGGGACAGCCCTACTAAGCACAGATACGCAGTATTTT.

This chain uses TRBV5-4 with TRBJ1-1, with 9 bases matching TRBD1. The CDR3 totals 17 residues. The ends lost 6 bases at V and 5 bases at J; junction bases unmatched: 17. The germline V gene has CDR1 SGHNT and CDR2 YYREEE (reference sequence). The CDR3 loop is CASTHPRTGGRVTEAFF. The CDR3 nucleotides read TGTGCCAGCACCCATCCCCGAACAGGGGGCAGAGTAACTGAAGCTTTCTTT.

This clone was counted a few times. This chain connects TRBV3-1 (or the pseudogene TRBV3-2) to TRBJ1-3; perhaps TRBD1 as D (6 bases). The CDR3 covers 15 residues. V shed 2 bases and J shed 4 bases, with 12 bases lying between them. Germline CDR1 reads LGHDT; CDR2 reads YNNKEL (reference sequence). CDR3 region: CASSQPGGSGNTIYF. The CDR3 DNA follows: TGTGCCAGCAGCCAACCTGGGGGCTCAGGAAACACCATATATTTT.

The J gene is TRBJ1-1, the V gene TRBV7-3, with TRBD1 matching over 12 bases. This CDR3 region has 13 residues. V dropped 5 bases and J dropped 10; count of bases not matched to a gene: 5. Germline CDR1 is SGHTA and CDR2 is FQGTGA. CDR3 sequence reads: CASSPGTGGPAFF. The CDR3, as DNA: TGTGCCAGCAGCCCAGGGACAGGGGGCCCAGCTTTCTTT. Variable domain in full (rest from reference TRBV7-3 and TRBJ1-1): GAGVSQTPSNKVTEKGKYVELRCDPISGHTALYWYRQSLGQGPEFLIYFQGTGAADDSGLPNDRFFAVRPEGSVSTLKIQRTERGDSAVYLCASSPGTGGPAFFGQGTRLTVV.

This clone was detected a few times. The chain combines TRBV18 with TRBJ2-1; 9 bases line up with TRBD1. The CDR3 spans 17 residues. Germline CDR1 reads KGHSH; CDR2 reads LQKENI. V was clipped by 2 bases and J by 4 bases; unmatched bases: 9. CDR3 DNA: TGTGCCAGCTCACCAGGTTTCGGGACAGGGATATACAATGAGCAGTTCTTC. Its translation: CASSPGFGTGIYNEQFF.

V gene TRBV12-2 combines with J gene TRBJ2-3; TRBD2 reflects the table's D call only, with no check against the DNA. TRBV12-2 is reported as a pseudogene. The CDR3 sequence is 16 residues long. The CDR3 DNA is TGTGCAAGTCGCTTAGTCAGCGGGGGGAGCACAGATACGCAGTATTTT. Residues: CASRLVSGGSTDTQYF.

The rearrangement joins TRBV7-3 to TRBJ2-5; tentative D call: TRBD2 (6 bases). The CDR3 length is 13 residues. V was cut by 2 bases and J by 4 bases, with 8 bases left in between. Germline V CDR1 and CDR2: SGHTA, FQGTGA. The CDR3 nucleotides are TGTGCCAGCAGCTTAGGGGGGTTAGAGACCCAGTACTTC. The encoded protein is CASSLGGLETQYF.

Only one count was recorded for this clone. This rearrangement joins TRBV6-1 to TRBJ1-6; D gene uncertain. V dropped 3 bases and J dropped 8 bases, with 11 bases sitting between them. This CDR3 is 14 amino acids long. Germline-derived CDR1 and CDR2 are MNHNS and SASEGT. DNA for the CDR3: TGTGCCAGCAGTGATGTTACTGGAGATTCACCCCTCCACTTT. This codes for CASSDVTGDSPLHF.

The V gene is TRBV4-1, the J gene TRBJ2-1; TRBD2 matches at 13 bases. From germline, CDR1 is MGHRA and CDR2 YSYEKL. Germline trimming cut 1 base from V and 7 bases from J; bases unmatched to any gene: 4. The CDR3 has 16 amino acids. As DNA, the CDR3 is TGCGCCAGCAGCCAAGTCGGGACTAGCGGGGTTAATGAGCAGTTCTTC. Translated, it gives CASSQVGTSGVNEQFF.

The chain carries TRBV6-6 and TRBJ1-5; D is uncertain. Germline V gene lookup returns CDR1 MNHNY and CDR2 SVGAGI (reference sequence). This CDR3 has 13 amino acids. V was trimmed by 5 bases and J by 2 bases, leaving 7 bases between them. CDR3 coding DNA: TGTGCCAGCAGTCCTCAGGGCAATCAGCCCCAGCATTTT. Its translation: CASSPQGNQPQHF.

This rearrangement joins TRBV7-2 to TRBJ2-7; 7 nucleotides line up with TRBD1. V gave up 2 bases and J gave up 0 bases; unmatched junction bases: 4. Per the germline V gene, CDR1 is SGHTA and CDR2 is FQGNSA. This CDR3 contains 15 residues. As DNA, the CDR3 is TGTGCCAGCAGCTTACAGGGGGTGAGCTCCTACGAGCAGTACTTC. Translation gives CASSLQGVSSYEQYF.

The rearrangement uses TRBV10-3 and TRBJ2-1; 12 bases agree with TRBD1. The CDR3 runs 20 residues. V lost 0 bases to trimming and J lost 3 bases; unmatched junction nucleotides: 12. Germline V lookup: CDR1 ENHRY, CDR2 SYGVKD. CDR3 nucleotide sequence: TGTGCCATCAGTGAGTCGACGGGACAGGGGGCGAGGGACCTCTACAATGAGCAGTTCTTC. It is translated as CAISESTGQGARDLYNEQFF.

The V and J genes are TRBV7-2 and TRBJ1-1, with a tentative D call TRBD1 (6 bases). The CDR3 is 14 residues long. The germline CDR1 and CDR2 sequences are SGHTA and FQGNSA. V lost 3 bases, J lost 3 bases, and 11 bases lay in between. As DNA, the CDR3 is TGTGCCAGCAGCTTTGGGGGGGCTGACACTGAAGCTTTCTTT. Its translation is CASSFGGADTEAFF.

This chain connects TRBV11-2 to TRBJ1-5, with D possibly TRBD1 on 6 matching bases. Germline lookup yields CDR1 SGHAT and CDR2 FQNNGV. Trimming cost V 5 bases and J 0 bases, with 11 bases left between them. The CDR3 consists of 15 residues. CDR3 DNA sequence: TGTGCCAGCAGCCAACAGGGTGGTAGCAATCAGCCCCAGCATTTT. It is translated as CASSQQGGSNQPQHF.

The chain employs TRBV20-1 and TRBJ1-2; D not certain. The ends were cut back, 1 base at V and 6 bases at J, with 6 bases in the middle. Germline loops: CDR1 DFQATT, CDR2 SNEGSKA (reference sequence). CDR3 size: 11 residues. For the CDR3, the DNA is TGCAGTGCTAGAGCCGTCGATGGCTACACCTTC. Translation gives CSARAVDGYTF.

The rearrangement links TRBV2 to TRBJ2-1, with TRBD2 matching 8 bases. This CDR3 has 14 residues. Germline trimming cut 4 bases from V and 4 bases from J; bases unmatched to any gene: 3. Germline V lookup: CDR1 SNHLY, CDR2 FYNNEI. CDR3: CASSGREAYNEQFF. The CDR3 region has the DNA TGTGCCAGCAGTGGGCGGGAGGCTTACAATGAGCAGTTCTTC.

The genes are TRBV7-9 and TRBJ1-2; D may be TRBD1 (6 bases). The length of the CDR3 is 17 residues. Germline V lookup: CDR1 SEHNR, CDR2 FQNEAQ (reference sequence). V gave up 1 base and J gave up 3 bases, with 18 bases separating them. The CDR3 spells CASSLVVSAGQYYGYTF. The CDR3 region has the DNA TGTGCCAGCAGCTTAGTGGTTAGTGCAGGACAGTACTATGGCTACACCTTC.

The chain has TRBV6-5 and TRBJ1-1; a possible D gene is TRBD1 (6 bases). The ends were cut back, 5 bases at V and 7 bases at J, with 17 bases in the middle. Germline CDR1 and CDR2: MNHEY and SVGAGI. There are 14 residues in the CDR3. CDR3 region: CASSHIDRRNEAFF. The CDR3 DNA sequence: TGTGCCAGCAGTCACATAGACAGGAGAAATGAAGCTTTCTTT.

This clone was detected only a few times. The chain uses TRBV5-6 and TRBJ1-5, with D perhaps TRBD1 (5 bases). Germline CDR1 is SGHDT and CDR2 is YYEEEE. V lost 3 bases to trimming and J lost 7 bases, with 14 bases between them. This CDR3 has 14 residues. CDR3 loop: CASSSAGGRQPQHF. CDR3 DNA: TGTGCCAGCAGCTCGGCCGGGGGGAGACAGCCCCAGCATTTT.

V usage is TRBV5-1 and J usage is TRBJ1-2, with TRBD1 identical over 10 bases. Germline assignment: CDR1 SGHRS and CDR2 YFSETQ. The CDR3 is 16 residues long. V lost 4 bases to trimming and J lost 3 bases; unmatched junction nucleotides: 9. CDR3 sequence (DNA): TGCGCCAGCAGCCCCTTGCGACAGGGGGCGGACTATGGCTACACCTTC. This encodes CASSPLRQGADYGYTF.

A note on this clone: The same CDR3 also results from other DNA sequences found in this sample. The chain employs TRBV18 and TRBJ1-1, with 8 bases aligning to TRBD1. V lost 2 bases to trimming and J lost 4 bases; unmatched junction nucleotides: 3. The CDR3 consists of 14 residues. Germline CDR1 KGHSH, CDR2 LQKENI. The CDR3 protein is CASSPSTGGTEAFF. The DNA of the CDR3 is TGTGCCAGCTCACCATCAACAGGGGGCACTGAAGCTTTCTTT.

V and J are TRBV19 and TRBJ1-5; no clear D. V lost 1 base to trimming and J lost 2 bases, with 12 bases between them. The CDR3 is made up of 16 amino acids. The V gene's germline CDR1 is LNHDA and CDR2 SQIVND (reference sequence). The CDR3 sequence is CASSIGLSVGNQPQHF. CDR3 nucleotides: TGTGCCAGTAGTATAGGGTTGAGTGTGGGCAATCAGCCCCAGCATTTT. The entire variable domain, with the rest obtained from reference TRBV19 and TRBJ1-5, is as follows: DGGITQSPKYLFRKEGQNVTLSCEQNLNHDAMYWYRQDPGQGLRLIYYSQIVNDFQKGDIAEGYSVSREKKESFPLTVTSAQKNPTAFYLCASSIGLSVGNQPQHFGDGTRLSIL.

The V and J genes are TRBV7-8 and TRBJ1-5; 9 bases map to TRBD1. J was trimmed by 7 bases and V by 5 bases; bases with no gene match: 15. This CDR3 spans 17 amino acids. Germline CDR1 is SGHVS and CDR2 is FQNEAQ. Here the CDR3 reads CASSLGQGLLHGQPQHF. The CDR3 coding sequence is TGTGCCAGCAGCCTCGGACAGGGGCTGTTGCACGGCCAGCCCCAGCATTTT.

V and J are TRBV4-1 and TRBJ2-7; 7 bases line up with TRBD1. Germline assignment: CDR1 MGHRA and CDR2 YSYEKL. Unmatched junction bases numbered 1, after V lost 4 bases and J lost 1 base. The CDR3 contains 13 residues. Here the CDR3 reads CASSRGQSYEQYF. CDR3 DNA: TGCGCCAGCAGCCGGGGACAGTCCTACGAGCAGTACTTC.